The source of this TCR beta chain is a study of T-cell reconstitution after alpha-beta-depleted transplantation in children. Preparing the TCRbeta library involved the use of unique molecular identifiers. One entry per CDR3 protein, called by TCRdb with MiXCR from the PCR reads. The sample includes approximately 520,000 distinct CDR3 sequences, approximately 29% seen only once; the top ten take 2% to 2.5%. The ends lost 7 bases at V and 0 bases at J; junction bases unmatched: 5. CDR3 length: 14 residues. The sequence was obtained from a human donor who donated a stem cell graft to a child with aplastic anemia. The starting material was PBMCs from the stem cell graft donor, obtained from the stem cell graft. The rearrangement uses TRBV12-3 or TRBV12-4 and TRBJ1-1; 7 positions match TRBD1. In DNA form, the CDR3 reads TGTGCCAGCACCGGACAGGCACTGAACACTGAAGCTTTCTTT. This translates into CASTGQALNTEAFF.